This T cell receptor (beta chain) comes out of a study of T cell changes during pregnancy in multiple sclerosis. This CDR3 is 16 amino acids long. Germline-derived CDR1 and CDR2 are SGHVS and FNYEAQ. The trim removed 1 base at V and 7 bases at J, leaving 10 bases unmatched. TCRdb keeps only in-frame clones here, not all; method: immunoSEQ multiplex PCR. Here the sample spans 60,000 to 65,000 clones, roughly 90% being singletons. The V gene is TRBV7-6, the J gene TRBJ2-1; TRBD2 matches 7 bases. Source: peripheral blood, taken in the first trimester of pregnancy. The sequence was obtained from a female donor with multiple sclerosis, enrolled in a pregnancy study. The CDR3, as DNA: TGTGCCAGCAGCTTAGGGGGGGAGTGGGGGGGAAATGAGCAGTTCTTC. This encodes CASSLGGEWGGNEQFF.